This entry concerns a single T cell receptor (beta chain). The antigen remains undetermined. This entry comes from a study of OX40 agonist ivuxolimab in advanced cancers. Study results and caveats: The study found among the lowest clonal expansion in partial responders at 0.1-3.0 mg/kg. Clones of CD4+ and CD8+ blood T cells grew by week 6 at doses of 0.1 to 3.0 mg/kg. Low normalized T-cell clonal expansion also characterized some of the nonresponders.

Using immunoSEQ multiplex PCR, the repertoire was profiled, and TCRdb retains in-frame clones only, with some absent. The sample holds roughly 86,000 clones, approximately 90% seen once. With 4 bases removed from V and 4 bases from J, the gap between germline ends came to 20 bases. From germline, CDR1 is SGDLS and CDR2 YYNGEE. The CDR3 is 16 amino acids. The chain is built from TRBV9 and TRBJ2-5; either TRBD1 or TRBD2 may fit D (7 bases each). This receptor was taken from an adult with an advanced solid tumor such as melanoma, head and neck, liver or kidney cancer. This sample comprised CD4+ or CD8+ T cells sorted from blood, obtained in a trial of the OX40 agonist ivuxolimab. CDR3 loop: CASSLSGGAGVETQYF. For the CDR3, the DNA is TGTGCCAGCAGCCTTTCAGGGGGGGCTGGGGTAGAGACCCAGTACTTC. Looking up the rest from reference TRBV9 and TRBJ2-5 gives the full variable domain: DSGVTQTPKHLITATGQRVTLRCSPRSGDLSVYWYQQSLDQGLQFLIQYYNGEERAKGNILERFSAQQFPDLHSELNLSSLELGDSALYFCASSLSGGAGVETQYFGPGTRLLVL.